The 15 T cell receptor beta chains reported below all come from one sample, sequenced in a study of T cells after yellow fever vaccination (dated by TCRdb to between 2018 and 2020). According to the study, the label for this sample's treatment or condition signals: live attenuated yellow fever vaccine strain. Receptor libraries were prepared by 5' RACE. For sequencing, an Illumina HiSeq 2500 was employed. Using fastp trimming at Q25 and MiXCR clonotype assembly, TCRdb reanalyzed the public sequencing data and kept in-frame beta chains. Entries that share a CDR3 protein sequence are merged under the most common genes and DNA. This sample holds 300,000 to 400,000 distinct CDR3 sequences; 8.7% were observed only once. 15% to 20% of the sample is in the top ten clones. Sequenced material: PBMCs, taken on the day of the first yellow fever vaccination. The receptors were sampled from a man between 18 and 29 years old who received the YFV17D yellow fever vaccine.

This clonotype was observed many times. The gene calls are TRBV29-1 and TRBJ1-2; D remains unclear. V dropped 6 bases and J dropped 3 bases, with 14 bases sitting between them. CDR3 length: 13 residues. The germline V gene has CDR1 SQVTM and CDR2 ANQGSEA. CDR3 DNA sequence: TGCAGCGTGGAAAACCGCAACCACTATGGCTACACCTTC. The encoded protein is CSVENRNHYGYTF.

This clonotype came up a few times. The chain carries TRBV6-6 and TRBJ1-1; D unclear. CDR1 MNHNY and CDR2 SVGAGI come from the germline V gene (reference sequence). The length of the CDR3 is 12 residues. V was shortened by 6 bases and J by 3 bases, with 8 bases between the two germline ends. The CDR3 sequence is CASSRLDTEAFF. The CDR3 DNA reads TGTGCCAGCAGCCGCTTGGACACTGAAGCTTTCTTT.

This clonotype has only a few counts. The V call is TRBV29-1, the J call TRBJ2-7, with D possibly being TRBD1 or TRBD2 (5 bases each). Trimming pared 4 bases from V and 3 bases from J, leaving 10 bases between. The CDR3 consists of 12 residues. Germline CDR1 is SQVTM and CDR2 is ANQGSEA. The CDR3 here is CSVVEGIYEQYF. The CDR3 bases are TGCAGCGTTGTTGAGGGGATCTACGAGCAGTACTTC.

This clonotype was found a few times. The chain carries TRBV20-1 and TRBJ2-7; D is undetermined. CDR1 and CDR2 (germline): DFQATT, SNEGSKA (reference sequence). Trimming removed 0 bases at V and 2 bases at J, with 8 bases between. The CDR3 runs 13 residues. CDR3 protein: CSARDRPTYEQYV. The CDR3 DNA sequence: TGCAGTGCTAGAGATCGGCCCACCTACGAGCAGTACGTC.

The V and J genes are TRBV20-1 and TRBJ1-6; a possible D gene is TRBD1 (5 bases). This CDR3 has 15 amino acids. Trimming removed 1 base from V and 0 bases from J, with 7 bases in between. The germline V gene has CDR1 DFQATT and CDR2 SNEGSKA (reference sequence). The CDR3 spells CSARAGSSYNSPLHF. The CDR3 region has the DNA TGCAGTGCTAGAGCAGGGAGCTCCTATAATTCACCCCTCCACTTT.

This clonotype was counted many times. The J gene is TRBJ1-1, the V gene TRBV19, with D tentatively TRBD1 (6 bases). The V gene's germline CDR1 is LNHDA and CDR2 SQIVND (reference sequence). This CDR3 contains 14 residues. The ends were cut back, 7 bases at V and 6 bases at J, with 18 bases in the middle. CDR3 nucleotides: TGTGCCAGTAAGTCGAACAGGGTGCTCGCTGAAGCTTTCTTT. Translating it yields CASKSNRVLAEAFF.

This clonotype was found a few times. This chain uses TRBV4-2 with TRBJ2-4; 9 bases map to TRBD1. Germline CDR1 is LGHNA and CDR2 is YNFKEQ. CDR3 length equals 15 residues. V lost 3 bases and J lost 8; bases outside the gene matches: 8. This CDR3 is CASSHRQGVGDIQYF. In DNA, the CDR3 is TGTGCCAGCAGCCATAGACAGGGGGTAGGAGACATTCAGTACTTC.

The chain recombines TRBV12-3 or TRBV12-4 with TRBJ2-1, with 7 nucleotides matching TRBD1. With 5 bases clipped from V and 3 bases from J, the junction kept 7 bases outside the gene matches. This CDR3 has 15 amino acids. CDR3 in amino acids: CASSRDRPNYNEQFF. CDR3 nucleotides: TGTGCCAGCAGTAGGGACAGACCAAACTACAATGAGCAGTTCTTC.

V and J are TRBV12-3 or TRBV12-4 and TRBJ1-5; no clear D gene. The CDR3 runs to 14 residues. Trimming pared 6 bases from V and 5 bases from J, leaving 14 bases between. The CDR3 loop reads CASRAREHDQPQHF. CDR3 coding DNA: TGTGCCAGCAGAGCGAGAGAGCACGATCAGCCCCAGCATTTT.

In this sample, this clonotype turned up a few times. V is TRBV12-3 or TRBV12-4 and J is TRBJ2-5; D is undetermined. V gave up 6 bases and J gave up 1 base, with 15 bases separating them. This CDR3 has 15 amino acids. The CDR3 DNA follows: TGTGCCAGCAGCATAAGTTCAGCGACCCAAGAGACCCAGTACTTC. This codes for CASSISSATQETQYF.

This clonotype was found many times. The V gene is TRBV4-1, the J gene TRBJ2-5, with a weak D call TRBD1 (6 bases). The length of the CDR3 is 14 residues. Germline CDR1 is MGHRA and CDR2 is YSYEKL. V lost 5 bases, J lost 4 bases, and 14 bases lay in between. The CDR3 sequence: CASSLGQGRETQYF. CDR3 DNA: TGCGCCAGCAGCTTGGGGCAGGGGCGAGAGACCCAGTACTTC.

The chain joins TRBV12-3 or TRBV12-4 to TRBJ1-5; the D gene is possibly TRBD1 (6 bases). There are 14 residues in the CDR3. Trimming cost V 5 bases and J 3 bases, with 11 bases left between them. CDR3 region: CASSTGQLNQPQHF. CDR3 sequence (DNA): TGTGCCAGCAGTACAGGACAGCTCAATCAGCCCCAGCATTTT.

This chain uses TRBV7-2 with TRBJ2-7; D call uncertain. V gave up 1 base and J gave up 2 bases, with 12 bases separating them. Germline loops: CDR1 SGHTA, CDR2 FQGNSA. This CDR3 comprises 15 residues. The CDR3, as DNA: TGTGCCAGCAGCTTAGGCGCGACTCTTACCTACGAGCAGTACTTC. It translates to CASSLGATLTYEQYF. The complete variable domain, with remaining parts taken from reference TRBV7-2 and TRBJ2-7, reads GAGVSQSPSNKVTEKGKDVELRCDPISGHTALYWYRQSLGQGLEFLIYFQGNSAPDKSGLPSDRFSAERTGGSVSTLTIQRTQQEDSAVYLCASSLGATLTYEQYFGPGTRLTVT.

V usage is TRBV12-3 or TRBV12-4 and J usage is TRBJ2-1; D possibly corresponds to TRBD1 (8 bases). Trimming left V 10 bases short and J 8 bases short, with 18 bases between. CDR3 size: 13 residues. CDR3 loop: CATASQGGHEQFF. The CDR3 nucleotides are TGTGCCACCGCCTCACAGGGGGGGCATGAGCAGTTCTTC.

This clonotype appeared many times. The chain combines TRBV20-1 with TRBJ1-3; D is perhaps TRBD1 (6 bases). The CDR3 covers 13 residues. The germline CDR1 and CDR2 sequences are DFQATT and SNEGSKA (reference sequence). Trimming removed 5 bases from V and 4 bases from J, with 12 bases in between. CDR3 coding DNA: TGCAGTGCTCAGGGGTATAGAGGAAACACCATATATTTT. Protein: CSAQGYRGNTIYF.